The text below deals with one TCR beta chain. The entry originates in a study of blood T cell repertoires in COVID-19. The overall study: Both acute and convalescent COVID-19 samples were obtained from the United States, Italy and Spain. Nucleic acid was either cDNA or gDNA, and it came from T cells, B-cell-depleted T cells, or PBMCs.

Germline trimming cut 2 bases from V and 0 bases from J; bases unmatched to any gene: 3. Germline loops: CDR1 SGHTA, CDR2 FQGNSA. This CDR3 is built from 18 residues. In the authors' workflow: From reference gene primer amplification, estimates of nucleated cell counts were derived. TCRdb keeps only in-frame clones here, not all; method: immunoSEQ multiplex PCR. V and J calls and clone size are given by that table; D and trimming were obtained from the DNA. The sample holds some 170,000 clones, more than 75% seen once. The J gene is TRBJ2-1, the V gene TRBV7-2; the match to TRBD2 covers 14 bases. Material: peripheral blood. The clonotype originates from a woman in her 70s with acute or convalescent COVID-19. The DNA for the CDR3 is TGTGCCAGCAGCTTATTCGGGACTAGCGGGAGCTCCTACAATGAGCAGTTCTTC. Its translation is CASSLFGTSGSSYNEQFF.